A selection of T cell receptor beta chains follows, all from one sample in a study of CD8 T cells in Susac syndrome. Via MiXCR, TCRdb re-called the immunoSEQ multiplex PCR reads, giving one row per CDR3 protein. The sample lists roughly 400,000 distinct CDR3 sequences, approximately 85% seen once, with approximately 0.12% in the top ten. Sequenced sample: CD8+ T cells from PBMCs. The origin of the receptors is a human donor with multiple sclerosis. The CDR3 runs from the conserved cysteine through the conserved F or W. The D gene is left open where the match is weak. The size entry is marked missing in some rows and otherwise reads once, few, many or a size class.

clone size: -
D gene: -
J gene: TRBJ1-3
V gene: TRBV4-2
CDR3 protein: CASSQDAGGKNGNTIYF
CDR3 DNA: TGTGCCAGCAGCCAAGATGCCGGGGGGAAGAATGGAAACACCATATATTTT

clone size: -
D gene: -
J gene: TRBJ1-1
V gene: TRBV4-1
CDR3 protein: CASSQGGWGNTEAFF
CDR3 DNA: TGCGCCAGCAGCCAAGGAGGGTGGGGGAACACTGAAGCTTTCTTT

clone size: -
D gene: -
J gene: TRBJ1-3
V gene: TRBV5-4
CDR3 protein: CASSPGGGSSGNTIYF
CDR3 DNA: TGTGCCAGCAGCCCGGGGGGTGGGAGCTCTGGAAACACCATATATTTT

clone size: -
D gene: TRBD1
J gene: TRBJ1-5
V gene: TRBV29-1
CDR3 protein: CSVTSDRACQPQHF
CDR3 DNA: TGCAGCGTGACATCCGACAGGGCCTGTCAGCCCCAGCATTTT

clone size: -
D gene: -
J gene: TRBJ2-1
V gene: TRBV7-9
CDR3 protein: CASSNNRAHPSNEQFF
CDR3 DNA: TGTGCCAGCAGCAACAACAGGGCTCACCCCTCCAATGAGCAGTTCTTC

clone size: -
D gene: -
J gene: TRBJ2-5
V gene: TRBV12-3/TRBV12-4
CDR3 protein: CASSFTGLSQETQYF
CDR3 DNA: TGTGCCAGCAGTTTTACAGGGTTGTCCCAAGAGACCCAGTACTTC

clone size: -
D gene: TRBD1
J gene: TRBJ1-2
V gene: TRBV27
CDR3 protein: CASSPGQSYGYTF
CDR3 DNA: TGTGCCAGCAGTCCGGGACAGTCCTATGGCTACACCTTC

clone size: -
D gene: -
J gene: TRBJ2-3
V gene: TRBV19
CDR3 protein: CASSIAELTDTQYF
CDR3 DNA: TGTGCCAGTAGTATAGCGGAGCTCACAGATACGCAGTATTTT

clone size: -
D gene: -
J gene: TRBJ2-6
V gene: TRBV6-5
CDR3 protein: CASSYSGVLTF
CDR3 DNA: TGTGCCAGCAGTTACTCTGGAGTCCTGACTTTC

clone size: -
D gene: TRBD1
J gene: TRBJ2-7
V gene: TRBV6-5
CDR3 protein: CASSYSTGPAYEQYF
CDR3 DNA: TGTGCCAGCAGTTACTCGACAGGGCCCGCCTACGAGCAGTACTTC

clone size: -
D gene: -
J gene: TRBJ2-7
V gene: TRBV28
CDR3 protein: CASRPPLRLGFNEQYF
CDR3 DNA: TGTGCCAGCAGGCCCCCCTTGAGACTAGGGTTCAACGAGCAGTACTTC

clone size: -
D gene: -
J gene: TRBJ2-4
V gene: TRBV6-1
CDR3 protein: CASSGPRLDSLAKNIQYF
CDR3 DNA: TGTGCCAGCAGTGGGCCTAGGTTGGATTCCCTAGCCAAAAACATTCAGTACTTC

clone size: once
D gene: -
J gene: TRBJ2-7
V gene: TRBV27
CDR3 protein: CASSHGPGYEQYF
CDR3 DNA: TGTGCCAGCAGTCACGGACCGGGCTACGAGCAGTACTTC

clone size: -
D gene: TRBD2
J gene: TRBJ2-3
V gene: TRBV20-1
CDR3 protein: CSATLWLAGDSTDTQYF
CDR3 DNA: TGCAGTGCTACCCTTTGGCTAGCGGGGGACTCCACAGATACGCAGTATTTT

clone size: -
D gene: -
J gene: TRBJ1-1
V gene: TRBV20-1
CDR3 protein: CSARPLQGAPEAFF
CDR3 DNA: TGCAGTGCTAGACCACTCCAGGGCGCCCCTGAAGCTTTCTTT

clone size: -
D gene: TRBD2
J gene: TRBJ2-1
V gene: TRBV7-9
CDR3 protein: CASSPLSRTSVYNEQFF
CDR3 DNA: TGTGCCAGCAGCCCCCTTAGTAGGACTAGCGTCTACAATGAGCAGTTCTTC

clone size: -
D gene: -
J gene: TRBJ2-7
V gene: TRBV4-1
CDR3 protein: CASSQSNRAYEQYF
CDR3 DNA: TGCGCCAGCAGCCAGTCTAACAGGGCCTACGAGCAGTACTTC

clone size: -
D gene: TRBD1
J gene: TRBJ2-4
V gene: TRBV18
CDR3 protein: CASSPYPAGTGLKNIQYF
CDR3 DNA: TGTGCCAGCTCACCATATCCGGCCGGGACAGGCCTTAAAAACATTCAGTACTTC

clone size: -
D gene: TRBD1
J gene: TRBJ2-1
V gene: TRBV5-4
CDR3 protein: CASSQTGAHEQFF
CDR3 DNA: TGTGCCAGCAGCCAAACAGGGGCCCATGAGCAGTTCTTC

clone size: -
D gene: TRBD1
J gene: TRBJ2-7
V gene: TRBV30
CDR3 protein: CAWSVGTGVPEQYF
CDR3 DNA: TGTGCCTGGAGTGTAGGGACAGGGGTGCCCGAGCAGTACTTC

clone size: few
D gene: -
J gene: TRBJ2-7
V gene: TRBV7-8
CDR3 protein: CASRGNFPYEQYF
CDR3 DNA: TGTGCCAGCAGGGGAAACTTTCCGTACGAGCAGTACTTC

clone size: -
D gene: -
J gene: TRBJ2-4
V gene: TRBV2
CDR3 protein: CASSYRVLAKNIQYF
CDR3 DNA: TGTGCCAGCAGTTACAGGGTACTAGCCAAAAACATTCAGTACTTC

clone size: -
D gene: -
J gene: TRBJ2-2
V gene: TRBV11-2
CDR3 protein: CASSSGRYTGELFF
CDR3 DNA: TGTGCCAGCAGCTCGGGACGCTACACCGGGGAGCTGTTTTTT

clone size: -
D gene: -
J gene: TRBJ1-1
V gene: TRBV3-1
CDR3 protein: CASSQSEGRTEAFF
CDR3 DNA: TGTGCCAGCAGCCAATCGGAAGGGCGGACTGAAGCTTTCTTT

clone size: -
D gene: -
J gene: TRBJ2-1
V gene: TRBV29-1
CDR3 protein: CSVDEYNEQFF
CDR3 DNA: TGCAGCGTTGATGAGTACAATGAGCAGTTCTTC

clone size: -
D gene: TRBD1
J gene: TRBJ2-7
V gene: TRBV2
CDR3 protein: CASSGRDRVIHEQYF
CDR3 DNA: TGTGCCAGCAGTGGCCGGGACAGGGTAATTCACGAGCAGTACTTC

clone size: -
D gene: -
J gene: TRBJ2-1
V gene: TRBV14
CDR3 protein: CASSHKTSWGNEQFF
CDR3 DNA: TGTGCCAGCAGCCATAAGACTAGTTGGGGTAATGAGCAGTTCTTC

clone size: -
D gene: -
J gene: TRBJ2-1
V gene: TRBV12-3/TRBV12-4
CDR3 protein: CASSPTGPYNEQFF
CDR3 DNA: TGTGCCAGCAGTCCGACAGGTCCCTACAATGAGCAGTTCTTC

clone size: -
D gene: -
J gene: TRBJ2-2
V gene: TRBV4-1
CDR3 protein: CASSLRGGELFF
CDR3 DNA: TGCGCCAGCAGCCTCCGAGGTGGGGAGCTGTTTTTT

clone size: -
D gene: TRBD2
J gene: TRBJ2-5
V gene: TRBV27
CDR3 protein: CASRVLAGGPETQYF
CDR3 DNA: TGTGCCAGCAGGGTATTAGCGGGAGGTCCGGAGACCCAGTACTTC

clone size: -
D gene: -
J gene: TRBJ1-1
V gene: TRBV27
CDR3 protein: CASSFQWAGEAFF
CDR3 DNA: TGTGCCAGCAGCTTCCAATGGGCGGGTGAAGCTTTCTTT

clone size: -
D gene: TRBD2
J gene: TRBJ2-5
V gene: TRBV11-2
CDR3 protein: CASRQTVGGRLPETQYF
CDR3 DNA: TGTGCCAGCAGGCAGACGGTCGGCGGGAGGTTGCCAGAGACCCAGTACTTC

clone size: -
D gene: -
J gene: TRBJ2-1
V gene: TRBV7-9
CDR3 protein: CASSYVGDEQFF
CDR3 DNA: TGTGCCAGCAGCTACGTAGGGGATGAGCAGTTCTTC

clone size: -
D gene: -
J gene: TRBJ1-1
V gene: TRBV5-6
CDR3 protein: CASSLGRTGYTEAFF
CDR3 DNA: TGTGCCAGCAGCTTGGGCAGGACCGGGTACACTGAAGCTTTCTTT

clone size: once
D gene: -
J gene: TRBJ2-5
V gene: TRBV29-1
CDR3 protein: CSVPGPTVQETQYF
CDR3 DNA: TGCAGCGTTCCCGGGCCGACCGTACAAGAGACCCAGTACTTC

clone size: -
D gene: -
J gene: TRBJ2-3
V gene: TRBV28
CDR3 protein: CASTALGGINSRQYF
CDR3 DNA: TGTGCCAGCACCGCGTTAGGGGGGATCAACAGTCGGCAGTATTTT

clone size: once
D gene: -
J gene: TRBJ1-1
V gene: TRBV12-3/TRBV12-4
CDR3 protein: CASSSFQESGTEAFF
CDR3 DNA: TGTGCCAGCAGTTCTTTTCAGGAGTCGGGGACTGAAGCTTTCTTT

clone size: -
D gene: -
J gene: TRBJ2-1
V gene: TRBV7-9
CDR3 protein: CASQRSYNEQFF
CDR3 DNA: TGTGCCAGCCAACGCTCCTACAATGAGCAGTTCTTC

clone size: -
D gene: TRBD2
J gene: TRBJ2-3
V gene: TRBV7-3
CDR3 protein: CASSKTGTSVVSDTQYF
CDR3 DNA: TGTGCCAGCAGCAAGACCGGGACTAGCGTGGTGTCAGATACGCAGTATTTT

clone size: -
D gene: -
J gene: TRBJ1-3
V gene: TRBV25-1
CDR3 protein: CASSEYGESGNTIYF
CDR3 DNA: TGTGCCAGCAGTGAATACGGGGAGTCTGGAAACACCATATATTTT

clone size: -
D gene: TRBD1
J gene: TRBJ2-7
V gene: TRBV5-1
CDR3 protein: CASSRDRGEQYF
CDR3 DNA: TGCGCCAGCAGCCGCGACAGGGGCGAGCAGTACTTC

clone size: -
D gene: -
J gene: TRBJ2-5
V gene: TRBV7-3
CDR3 protein: CASSAEGPPAETQYF
CDR3 DNA: TGTGCCAGCAGCGCAGAGGGACCTCCTGCAGAGACCCAGTACTTC

clone size: -
D gene: TRBD1
J gene: TRBJ2-3
V gene: TRBV5-1
CDR3 protein: CASSLGDRERPDTQYF
CDR3 DNA: TGCGCCAGCAGCTTGGGGGACAGGGAGCGGCCAGATACGCAGTATTTT

clone size: once
D gene: -
J gene: TRBJ1-2
V gene: TRBV6-2/TRBV6-3
CDR3 protein: CASSYTQALYGYTF
CDR3 DNA: TGTGCCAGCAGTTACACCCAAGCTCTATATGGCTACACCTTC

clone size: -
D gene: -
J gene: TRBJ2-2
V gene: TRBV11-3
CDR3 protein: CASSLMGKGIGELFF
CDR3 DNA: TGTGCCAGCAGCTTAATGGGGAAGGGGATCGGGGAGCTGTTTTTT

clone size: -
D gene: -
J gene: TRBJ1-5
V gene: TRBV28
CDR3 protein: CASSLYRRADSDQPQHF
CDR3 DNA: TGTGCCAGCAGTTTATATCGCCGGGCAGACAGTGATCAGCCCCAGCATTTT

clone size: few
D gene: -
J gene: TRBJ2-2
V gene: TRBV12-3/TRBV12-4
CDR3 protein: CASSSSGTGELFF
CDR3 DNA: TGTGCCAGCAGTTCAAGCGGCACCGGGGAGCTGTTTTTT

clone size: -
D gene: -
J gene: TRBJ2-1
V gene: TRBV4-1
CDR3 protein: CASAPGQRSYNEQFF
CDR3 DNA: TGCGCCAGCGCGCCGGGTCAGCGCTCCTACAATGAGCAGTTCTTC

clone size: -
D gene: TRBD2
J gene: TRBJ2-7
V gene: TRBV27
CDR3 protein: CASSLSGGKPYEQYF
CDR3 DNA: TGTGCCAGCAGCCTTAGCGGGGGTAAGCCCTACGAGCAGTACTTC

clone size: -
D gene: TRBD2
J gene: TRBJ2-1
V gene: TRBV9
CDR3 protein: CASSPSGARDEQFF
CDR3 DNA: TGTGCCAGCAGCCCCAGCGGGGCTCGGGATGAGCAGTTCTTC

clone size: -
D gene: -
J gene: TRBJ2-7
V gene: TRBV6-2/TRBV6-3
CDR3 protein: CASSWTDPYEQYF
CDR3 DNA: TGTGCCAGCAGCTGGACCGACCCCTACGAGCAGTACTTC

clone size: -
D gene: TRBD1
J gene: TRBJ2-1
V gene: TRBV7-9
CDR3 protein: CASSGSRDRSFTEQFF
CDR3 DNA: TGTGCCAGCAGCGGTTCTCGGGACAGGTCTTTTACTGAGCAGTTCTTC

clone size: -
D gene: -
J gene: TRBJ1-1
V gene: TRBV5-1
CDR3 protein: CASSGQNTEAFF
CDR3 DNA: TGCGCCAGCAGCGGACAGAACACTGAAGCTTTCTTT

clone size: -
D gene: -
J gene: TRBJ2-5
V gene: TRBV7-2
CDR3 protein: CASSSRRAEETQYF
CDR3 DNA: TGTGCCAGCAGCTCCCGACGAGCTGAGGAGACCCAGTACTTC